Presented here are 9 T cell receptor beta chains from one specimen sequenced in a study of blood T cells in healthy people across ages. Together with a sample-barcoded 5' primer, a J-beta primer mix was included in a second PCR lasting about 6 to 12 cycles. Each CDR3 protein is one row after TCRdb ran MiXCR on the 5' RACE reads. The sample consists of hundreds of thousands of distinct CDR3 sequences, approximately 53% of them appearing once. The sequenced material came from blood. These receptors originate from a man aged 40-50 years in good health.

The chain recombines TRBV7-8 with TRBJ2-7, with 7 bases matching TRBD1. Per the germline V gene, CDR1 is SGHVS and CDR2 is FQNEAQ. The CDR3 loop spans 16 amino acids. After removal of 5 bases from V and 0 bases from J, the junction contained 10 bases not matched to a gene. The CDR3 DNA reads as TGTGCCAGCAGCACCCTTCGACAGGGTAGCTCCTACGAGCAGTACTTC. Its translation: CASSTLRQGSSYEQYF.

Notes on this clonotype: At one end, the junction sequence differs from germline, possibly due to a read error. This chain connects TRBV11-3 to TRBJ2-4; a possible D gene is TRBD1 (6 bases). The end of the DNA aligns better with TRBJ2-7, so the J call may be wrong. The germline V gene encodes CDR1 SGHNT and CDR2 YENEEA. CDR3 length equals 15 residues. In nucleotides, the CDR3 is TGTGCCAGCAGCATAGATAGGACAGTCTTCCCCGAGCAGTACTTC. Its protein is CASSIDRTVFPEQYF.

The chain carries TRBV4-1 and TRBJ2-1; D call uncertain. The germline V gene encodes CDR1 MGHRA and CDR2 YSYEKL. V was pared by 0 bases and J by 2 bases, with 11 bases between. The CDR3 is 16 residues long. The DNA of the CDR3 is TGCGCCAGCAGCCAAGATCTTTGGGGAACCTACAATGAGCAGTTCTTC. Its protein product is CASSQDLWGTYNEQFF.

This clonotype was recorded at least ten times. The rearrangement links TRBV6-5 to TRBJ2-5; D gene uncertain. The length of the CDR3 is 14 residues. Trimming left V 8 bases short and J 0 bases short, with 13 bases between. Germline CDR1 reads MNHEY; CDR2 reads SVGAGI. The CDR3 region is CASSPWVYQETQYF. In DNA form, the CDR3 reads TGTGCCAGCTCCCCCTGGGTCTACCAAGAGACCCAGTACTTC.

The chain combines TRBV20-1 with TRBJ2-1, with 9 bases fitting TRBD1. Looked up from germline, CDR1 is DFQATT and CDR2 is SNEGSKA (reference sequence). The CDR3 runs 16 residues. V lost 2 bases and J lost 10; bases outside the gene matches: 15. CDR3 region: CSARSQRGQGYWEQFF. Here the CDR3 DNA reads TGCAGTGCTAGATCTCAGCGGGGACAGGGTTATTGGGAGCAGTTCTTC.

The chain carries TRBV7-3 and TRBJ1-3; D call uncertain. V shed 5 bases and J shed 0 bases, with 8 bases lying between them. The CDR3 is 14 amino acids. The germline V gene has CDR1 SGHTA and CDR2 FQGTGA. The chain's CDR3 is CASSDGFSGNTIYF. CDR3 bases: TGTGCCAGCAGCGACGGTTTCTCTGGAAACACCATATATTTT.

This clonotype was observed a few times. The rearrangement uses TRBV6-1 and TRBJ2-1; 7 bases are a match to TRBD2. The CDR3 consists of 10 residues. From germline, CDR1 is MNHNS and CDR2 SASEGT. V was clipped by 8 bases and J by 9 bases; unmatched bases: 1. CDR3 in amino acids: CASWEGEQFF. The CDR3, as DNA: TGTGCCAGCTGGGAGGGTGAGCAGTTCTTC.

This clonotype was counted at least ten times. This CDR3 reads CASRGDRVYGYTF. In DNA form, the CDR3 reads TGTGCCAGCAGGGGGGACAGGGTTTATGGCTACACCTTC. The chain couples TRBV6-6 to TRBJ1-2, with 9 bases matching TRBD1. The V gene end was trimmed by 6 bases and the J gene end by 5 bases; junction bases not matched to a gene: 4. Germline CDR1 is MNHNY and CDR2 is SVGAGI (reference sequence). This CDR3 comprises 13 residues.

This clonotype has just a few counts. J is TRBJ2-7 and V is TRBV5-1; perhaps TRBD2 as D (6 bases). Germline V lookup: CDR1 SGHRS, CDR2 YFSETQ. Trimming left V 0 bases short and J 6 bases short, with 16 bases between. The CDR3 has 15 residues. CDR3 residues: CASSLAGSPVSEQYF. The CDR3 coding sequence is TGCGCCAGCAGCTTGGCCGGGAGCCCAGTTAGCGAGCAGTACTTC.